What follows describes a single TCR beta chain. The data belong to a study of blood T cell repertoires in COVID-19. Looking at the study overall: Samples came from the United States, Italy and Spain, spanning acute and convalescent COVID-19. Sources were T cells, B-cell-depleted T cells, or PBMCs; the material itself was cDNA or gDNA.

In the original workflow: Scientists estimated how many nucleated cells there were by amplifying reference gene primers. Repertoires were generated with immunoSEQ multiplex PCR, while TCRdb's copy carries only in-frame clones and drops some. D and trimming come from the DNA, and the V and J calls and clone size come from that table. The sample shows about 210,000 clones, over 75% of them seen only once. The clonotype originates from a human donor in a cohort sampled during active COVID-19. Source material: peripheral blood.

CDR3 bases: TGTGCCAGCTCACCAGGAGGGCGCAGGGAGGTTCGTGGTCAGCCCCAGCATTTT. Translating gives CASSPGGRREVRGQPQHF. This chain links TRBV18 with TRBJ1-5, with a tentative D call TRBD1 (5 bases). This CDR3 spans 18 amino acids. V was cut by 2 bases and J by 6 bases, with 23 bases left in between. CDR1 is KGHSH and CDR2 is LQKENI in the germline V gene.